The clone carrying this T cell receptor (beta chain) was observed a handful of times. Treatment here: roughly 19 received Ad26.COV2.S at low or high dose, single or two shots; roughly 5 received placebo; per-sample allocation not given. Collection of samples fell on day 63 after the first vaccine or placebo injection. Repertoires were generated with immunoSEQ multiplex PCR, while TCRdb's copy carries only in-frame clones and drops some. Of hundreds of thousands of clones detected, 70% to 90% appear once; the ten largest clones hold over 8.5%. The sample originates from a study of Ad26.COV2.S vaccination and SARS-CoV-2 variants. Germline V lookup: CDR1 MNHNS, CDR2 SASEGT. V was clipped by 3 bases and J by 6 bases, with 17 bases between them. The CDR3 has 15 residues.

This material consisted of peripheral blood, taken in a trial of Ad26.COV2.S vaccine versus placebo. The genes are TRBV6-1 and TRBJ1-2; no reliable D call. The TCR originated in a person between 18 and 60 years old who received the Ad26.COV2.S COVID-19 vaccine or a placebo. The CDR3 reads CASSEGRGRLHGYTF. DNA for the CDR3: TGTGCCAGCAGTGAGGGTAGAGGTCGATTGCATGGCTACACCTTC.